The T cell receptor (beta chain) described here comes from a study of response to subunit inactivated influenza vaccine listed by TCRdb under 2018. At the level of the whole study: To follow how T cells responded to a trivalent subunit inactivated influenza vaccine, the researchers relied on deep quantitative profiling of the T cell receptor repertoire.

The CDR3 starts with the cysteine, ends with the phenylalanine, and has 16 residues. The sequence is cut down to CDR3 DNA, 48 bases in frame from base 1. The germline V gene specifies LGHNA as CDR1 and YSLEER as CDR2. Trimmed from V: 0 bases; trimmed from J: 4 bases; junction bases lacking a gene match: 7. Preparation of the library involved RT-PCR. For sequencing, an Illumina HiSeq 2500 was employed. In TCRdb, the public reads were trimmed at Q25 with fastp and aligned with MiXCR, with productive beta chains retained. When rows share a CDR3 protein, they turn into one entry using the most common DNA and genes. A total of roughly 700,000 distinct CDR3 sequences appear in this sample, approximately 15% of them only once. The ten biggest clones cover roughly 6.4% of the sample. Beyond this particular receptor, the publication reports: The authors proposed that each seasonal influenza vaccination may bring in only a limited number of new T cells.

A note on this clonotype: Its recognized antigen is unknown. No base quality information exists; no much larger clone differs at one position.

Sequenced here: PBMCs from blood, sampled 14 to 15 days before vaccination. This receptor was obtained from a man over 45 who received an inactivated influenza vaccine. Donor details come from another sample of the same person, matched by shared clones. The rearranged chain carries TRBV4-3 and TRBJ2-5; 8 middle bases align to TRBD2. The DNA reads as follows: TGCGCCAGCAGCCAAGATTGGCGGGGGGTGGGAGAGACCCAGTACTTC. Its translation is CASSQDWRGVGETQYF.